One sample yielded the 8 T cell receptor beta chains listed below, sequenced in a study of cytomegalovirus exposure and HLA in healthy donors. The PCR employed 60 Vbeta primers together with 13 Jbeta primers. Profiling relied on immunoSEQ multiplex PCR, and the TCRdb table lists in-frame clones only, not all of them. In the table there are approximately 160,000 clones, 75% to 85% of which are singletons. The sequencing input was PBMCs. The receptor source for this set is a male donor in good health and CMV-seropositive.

The chain uses TRBV4-3 and TRBJ2-1; 10 nucleotides match TRBD2. Germline values: CDR1 LGHNA, CDR2 YSLEER. V trimming: 0 bases; J trimming: 9 bases; junction bases outside the gene matches: 11. This CDR3 contains 17 residues. CDR3 sequence: CASSQDPFQRGGFEQFF. The CDR3 bases are TGCGCCAGCAGCCAAGATCCTTTCCAGCGGGGGGGCTTTGAGCAGTTCTTC.

The chain employs TRBV2 and TRBJ1-6; D not resolved. Germline CDR1 is SNHLY and CDR2 is FYNNEI. CDR3 size: 13 residues. Trimming stripped 6 bases from V and 4 bases from J, with 7 bases between. CDR3 DNA sequence: TGTGCCAGCAGGGAGCAGTATAATTCACCCCTCCACTTT. This encodes CASREQYNSPLHF.

The chain uses TRBV4-2 and TRBJ2-1; 9 positions match TRBD2. CDR3 length equals 17 residues. V lost 4 bases to trimming and J lost 7 bases; unmatched junction nucleotides: 14. The germline gives CDR1 LGHNA, CDR2 YNFKEQ. CDR3 DNA sequence: TGTGCCAGCAGCCCGGGGGGGCGGGGGGGTGTGGAGAATGAGCAGTTCTTC. Translation gives CASSPGGRGGVENEQFF.

The V and J genes are TRBV6-5 and TRBJ2-3; TRBD1 is a possible D gene (6 bases). CDR3 length equals 16 residues. CDR1 MNHEY and CDR2 SVGAGI come from the germline V gene. Trimming took 0 bases from V and 1 from J, leaving 11 bases between them. The CDR3 region is CASSYSRGGGTDTQYF. CDR3 DNA: TGTGCCAGCAGTTACTCCAGGGGTGGCGGCACAGATACGCAGTATTTT.

J is TRBJ2-7 and V is TRBV10-3, with unresolved D. The CDR3 is 13 amino acids. Trimming took off 6 bases at V and 5 bases at J, with 14 bases between the two ends. Germline CDR1 is ENHRY and CDR2 is SYGVKD. In nucleotides, the CDR3 is TGTGCCATCAGGCCGATAGACTTGGACGAGCAGTACTTC. Residues: CAIRPIDLDEQYF.

This clone was found a few times. The CDR3 region has the DNA TGCGCCAGCAGGGGGACAGGCACAGATACGCAGTATTTT. Amino acid sequence: CASRGTGTDTQYF. The chain links TRBV5-1 to TRBJ2-3; 7 bases match TRBD1. The CDR3 is made up of 13 amino acids. Germline V gene sequence: CDR1 SGHRS, CDR2 YFSETQ. V gave up 5 bases and J gave up 1 base; unmatched junction bases: 1.

V and J are TRBV2 and TRBJ2-5, with D possibly matching TRBD2 (6 bases). V lost 6 bases and J lost 5, with 19 bases in between. The CDR3 covers 15 residues. Germline V gene sequence: CDR1 SNHLY, CDR2 FYNNEI. The CDR3 sequence: CASRAGSSSVETQYF. DNA for the CDR3: TGTGCCAGCAGGGCGGGATCCTCCTCGGTGGAGACCCAGTACTTC.

The CDR3 is CASSTLLGGGRADTQYF. CDR3 sequence (DNA): TGCGCCAGCAGCACCCTGTTGGGGGGGGGCCGCGCAGATACGCAGTATTTT. The genes are TRBV5-1 and TRBJ2-3, with D maybe TRBD2 (7 bases). Trimming took 4 bases from V and 4 from J, leaving 22 bases between them. This CDR3 comprises 17 residues. CDR1 is SGHRS and CDR2 is YFSETQ in the germline V gene.